This TCR beta chain appears in the sequencing data of a study of identical twins. General observations from the study: Memory repertoires showed no such pattern, whereas abundant cord blood beta clonotypes carried fewer insertions.

TCRdb used MiXCR to reprocess the 5' RACE reads, holding one entry per CDR3 protein. The data contain some 210,000 distinct CDR3 sequences, around 15% of them singletons. Trimming removed 3 bases at V and 3 bases at J, with 13 bases between. The CDR3 totals 14 residues. Germline CDR1 SGHRS, CDR2 YFSETQ. Many counts were recorded for this clonotype. Its cognate antigen is unknown. This same sample was also taken into another study, of T cells expressing NK-cell markers.

Sequencing was done on a sample of CD8+ T cells sorted from blood. This chain connects TRBV5-1 to TRBJ2-7; tentative D call: TRBD2 (7 bases). This sequence originates from a woman aged 18 to 35 in good health. The CDR3 sequence: CASSSQGRGYEQYF. The CDR3 coding sequence is TGCGCCAGCAGCTCGCAGGGGAGGGGCTACGAGCAGTACTTC.